Below are 16 T cell receptor beta chains sequenced from a single sample in a study of identical twins. MiXCR, run by TCRdb on the 5' RACE reads, gives a single entry per CDR3 protein. The data show approximately 590,000 distinct CDR3 sequences, 9.6% seen once. These data are also associated with another study on yellow fever vaccine responses in identical twins.

Sequencing input: PBMCs. The receptors were gathered from a woman between 18 and 29 years old in good health.

The V gene is TRBV28, the J gene TRBJ2-5; D unresolved. This CDR3 has 14 amino acids. The V end lost 6 bases, the J end lost 2 bases, and 13 bases lay between the germline ends. Germline V gene data show CDR1 as MDHEN and CDR2 as SYDVKM. The CDR3 loop reads CASRTGPVQETQYF. CDR3 nucleotides: TGTGCCAGCAGAACCGGACCGGTACAAGAGACCCAGTACTTC.

This clonotype has a count of ten or more. The chain employs TRBV12-3 or TRBV12-4 and TRBJ2-1, with unresolved D. Trimming took off 5 bases at V and 7 bases at J, with 9 bases between the two ends. This CDR3 has 12 residues. The CDR3 nucleotides read TGTGCCAGCAGTCCCGGAGTGAATGAGCAGTTCTTC. It translates to CASSPGVNEQFF.

This clonotype came up a few times. In nucleotides, the CDR3 is TGTGCCAGCTCACCTACAGGGGCAACTAATGAAAAACTGTTTTTT. It encodes CASSPTGATNEKLFF. V gene TRBV18 combines with J gene TRBJ1-4; TRBD1 aligns across 7 bases. The trim removed 3 bases at V and 0 bases at J, leaving 1 base unmatched. Germline CDR1 and CDR2: KGHSH and LQKENI. The CDR3 totals 15 residues.

This clonotype was picked up a small number of times. The chain carries TRBV2 and TRBJ2-1; the D is unclear. The CDR3 consists of 12 residues. Germline values: CDR1 SNHLY, CDR2 FYNNEI. V dropped 6 bases and J dropped 6 bases, with 9 bases sitting between them. The CDR3 here is CASRTAANEQFF. CDR3 DNA sequence: TGTGCCAGCAGAACGGCGGCCAATGAGCAGTTCTTC.

The chain has TRBV12-3 or TRBV12-4 and TRBJ2-5, with 9 bases matching TRBD1. The J segment lost 5 bases and the V segment lost 4 bases, leaving 8 bases of the junction unmatched. The CDR3 length is 15 residues. The CDR3 sequence: CASSWDRVRGETQYF. Written as DNA, the CDR3 is TGTGCCAGCAGTTGGGACAGGGTGCGGGGGGAGACCCAGTACTTC.

This clonotype was observed many times. The J gene is TRBJ2-7, the V gene TRBV7-8; D is unresolved. Germline CDR1 reads SGHVS; CDR2 reads FQNEAQ. The CDR3 is 15 residues long. Trimming removed 2 bases from V and 3 bases from J, with 14 bases in between. The CDR3 coding sequence is TGTGCCAGCAGCTTAAGTAGTTCTGGGAACTACGAGCAGTACTTC. Translated: CASSLSSSGNYEQYF.

This clonotype has only a few counts. This chain connects TRBV12-3 or TRBV12-4 to TRBJ2-1, with D unclear. Between the trimmed V and J ends, which lost 7 bases and 9 bases, there was a span of 22 bases. CDR3 length: 15 amino acids. CDR3 amino acids: CASIKSGASRSEQFF. In DNA form, the CDR3 reads TGTGCCAGCATCAAATCAGGCGCTTCCAGGAGTGAGCAGTTCTTC.

The chain combines TRBV7-6 with TRBJ2-7; 8 nucleotides align to TRBD1. The CDR3 consists of 16 residues. Germline CDR1 reads SGHVS; CDR2 reads FNYEAQ. The V gene end was trimmed by 4 bases and the J gene end by 0 bases; junction bases not matched to a gene: 8. The CDR3 bases are TGTGCCAGCAGCTCAGGGGGCCACTCTAGCTCCTACGAGCAGTACTTC. Residues: CASSSGGHSSSYEQYF.

Ten or more counts support this clonotype. The chain uses TRBV5-1 and TRBJ2-3; D call uncertain. The CDR3 extends over 13 amino acids. Germline V gene data show CDR1 as SGHRS and CDR2 as YFSETQ. Trimming shortened V by 4 bases and J by 7 bases, and 13 bases separated the two germline ends. CDR3 amino acids: CASSLDGGNTQYF. In nucleotides, the CDR3 is TGCGCCAGCAGCCTGGATGGTGGTAATACGCAGTATTTT. The complete variable domain, with remaining parts taken from reference TRBV5-1 and TRBJ2-3, reads KAGVTQTPRYLIKTRGQQVTLSCSPISGHRSVSWYQQTPGQGLQFLFEYFSETQRNKGNFPGRFSGRQFSNSRSEMNVSTLELGDSALYLCASSLDGGNTQYFGPGTRLTVL.

This chain links TRBV10-3 with TRBJ2-1; TRBD2 matches 8 bases. The germline gives CDR1 ENHRY, CDR2 SYGVKD. The CDR3 consists of 15 residues. The junction had 7 bases not matched to a gene; V was cut back by 2 bases and J by 7 bases. Here the CDR3 DNA reads TGTGCCATCAGTGAGGGGATAGCGGGGTGGAATGAGCAGTTCTTC. Protein sequence: CAISEGIAGWNEQFF.

A few counts support this clonotype. This chain joins TRBV6-2 or TRBV6-3 and TRBJ2-1, with D possibly TRBD2 on 5 matching bases. Germline CDR1 is MNHEY and CDR2 is SVGEGT. The CDR3 runs 16 residues. Trimming pared 0 bases from V and 3 bases from J, leaving 12 bases between. The DNA for the CDR3 is TGTGCCAGCAGTTACTCGGAACTAGTTGACTACAATGAGCAGTTCTTC. Translated: CASSYSELVDYNEQFF.

V gene TRBV6-5 combines with J gene TRBJ2-5; D is undetermined. The CDR3 consists of 14 residues. V dropped 0 bases and J dropped 5 bases, with 10 bases sitting between them. The germline V gene encodes CDR1 MNHEY and CDR2 SVGAGI. The CDR3 here is CASSYSMGRETQYF. Here the CDR3 DNA reads TGTGCCAGCAGTTACTCGATGGGTAGGGAGACCCAGTACTTC.

The chain employs TRBV3-1 and TRBJ2-7; D may be TRBD2 (6 bases). The V and J ends lost 0 bases and 2 bases respectively, with 11 bases between them. This CDR3 spans 15 amino acids. Per germline, CDR1 LGHDT and CDR2 YNNKEL (reference sequence). The CDR3 DNA follows: TGTGCCAGCAGCCAAGAGTTCTCGGGGGCCTACGAGCAGTACTTC. Translation: CASSQEFSGAYEQYF.

The genes are TRBV12-5 and TRBJ2-3; 10 nucleotides align to TRBD2. The CDR3 is 16 residues long. The J segment lost 4 bases and the V segment lost 4 bases, leaving 8 bases of the junction unmatched. Looked up from germline, CDR1 is LGHNT and CDR2 is FRNRAP. The CDR3: CASGSVSGRMPDTQYF. The CDR3 DNA reads as TGTGCTAGTGGTTCGGTTAGCGGGAGGATGCCAGATACGCAGTATTTT.

The genes are TRBV29-1 and TRBJ2-1; TRBD2 matches 9 bases. With V trimmed by 1 base and J by 2 bases, 3 bases remained unmatched. From germline, CDR1 is SQVTM and CDR2 ANQGSEA. The length of the CDR3 is 15 residues. CDR3 in amino acids: CSVEGERGAYNEQFF. DNA for the CDR3: TGCAGCGTTGAAGGGGAGCGGGGGGCCTACAATGAGCAGTTCTTC.

In this sample, this clonotype turned up a few times. The chain combines TRBV29-1 with TRBJ2-2; D gene ambiguous. With 0 bases removed from V and 5 bases from J, the gap between germline ends came to 7 bases. This CDR3 has 13 residues. CDR1 is SQVTM and CDR2 is ANQGSEA in the germline V gene. The CDR3 region has the DNA TGCAGCGTTGAAGATCGGGCAACCGGGGAGCTGTTTTTT. The encoded protein is CSVEDRATGELFF.